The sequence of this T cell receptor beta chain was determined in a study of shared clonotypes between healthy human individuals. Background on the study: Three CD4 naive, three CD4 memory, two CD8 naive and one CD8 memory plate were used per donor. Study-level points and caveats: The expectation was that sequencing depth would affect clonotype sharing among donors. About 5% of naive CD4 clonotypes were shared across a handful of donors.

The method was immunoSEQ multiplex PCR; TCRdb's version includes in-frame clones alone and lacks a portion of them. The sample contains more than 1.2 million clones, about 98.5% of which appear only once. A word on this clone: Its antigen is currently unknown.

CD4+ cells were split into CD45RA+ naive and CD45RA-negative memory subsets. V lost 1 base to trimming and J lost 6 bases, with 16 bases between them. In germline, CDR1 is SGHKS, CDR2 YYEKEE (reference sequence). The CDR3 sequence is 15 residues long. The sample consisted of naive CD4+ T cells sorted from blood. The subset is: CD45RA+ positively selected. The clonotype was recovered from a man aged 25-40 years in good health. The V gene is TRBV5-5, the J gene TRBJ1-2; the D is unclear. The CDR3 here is CASSLLRDVTNGYTF. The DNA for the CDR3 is TGTGCCAGCAGCTTGCTAAGGGATGTAACTAATGGCTACACCTTC.